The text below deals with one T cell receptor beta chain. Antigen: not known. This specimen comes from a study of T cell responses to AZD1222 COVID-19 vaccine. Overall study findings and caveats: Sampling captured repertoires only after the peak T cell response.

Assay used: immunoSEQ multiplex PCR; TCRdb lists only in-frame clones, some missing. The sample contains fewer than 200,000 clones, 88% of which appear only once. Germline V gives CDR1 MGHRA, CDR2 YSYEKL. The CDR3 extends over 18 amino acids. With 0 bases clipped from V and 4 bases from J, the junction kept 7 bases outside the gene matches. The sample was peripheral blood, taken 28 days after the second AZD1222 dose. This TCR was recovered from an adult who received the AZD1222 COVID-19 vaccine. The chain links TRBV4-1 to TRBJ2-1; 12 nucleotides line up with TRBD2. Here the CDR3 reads CASSQEVLLAGGYNEQFF. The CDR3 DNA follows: TGCGCCAGCAGCCAAGAGGTCCTACTAGCGGGGGGTTACAATGAGCAGTTCTTC.